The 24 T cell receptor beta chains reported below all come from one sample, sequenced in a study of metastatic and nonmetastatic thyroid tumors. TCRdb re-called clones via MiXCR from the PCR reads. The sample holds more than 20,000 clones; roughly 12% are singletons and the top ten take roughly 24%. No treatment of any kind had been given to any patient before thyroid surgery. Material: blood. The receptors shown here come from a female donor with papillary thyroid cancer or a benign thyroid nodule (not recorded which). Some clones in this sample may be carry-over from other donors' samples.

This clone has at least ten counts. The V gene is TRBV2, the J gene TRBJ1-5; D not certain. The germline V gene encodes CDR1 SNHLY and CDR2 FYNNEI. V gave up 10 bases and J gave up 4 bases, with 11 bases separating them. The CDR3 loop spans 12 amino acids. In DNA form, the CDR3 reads TGTGCCACCACGCCGGGGAATCAGCCCCAGCATTTT. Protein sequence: CATTPGNQPQHF.

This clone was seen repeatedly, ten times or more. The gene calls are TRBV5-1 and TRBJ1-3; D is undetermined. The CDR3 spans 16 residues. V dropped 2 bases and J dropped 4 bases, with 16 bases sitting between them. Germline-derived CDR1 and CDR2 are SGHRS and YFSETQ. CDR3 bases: TGCGCCAGCAGCTTAACATTGAGAGGATCAGGAAACACCATATATTTT. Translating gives CASSLTLRGSGNTIYF.

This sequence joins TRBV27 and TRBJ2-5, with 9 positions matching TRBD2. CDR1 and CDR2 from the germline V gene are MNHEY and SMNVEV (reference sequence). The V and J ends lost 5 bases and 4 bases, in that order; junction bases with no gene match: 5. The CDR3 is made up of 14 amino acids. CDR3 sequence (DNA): TGTGCCAGCAGTGCTGGCGGGAGGGTAGAGACCCAGTACTTC. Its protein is CASSAGGRVETQYF.

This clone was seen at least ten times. The CDR3 nucleotides read TGTGCCAGTAGTATAGCTTCTTACTACTCTGGAAACACCATATATTTT. Its protein is CASSIASYYSGNTIYF. This chain connects TRBV19 to TRBJ1-3; D remains unclear. The ends were cut back, 1 base at V and 0 bases at J, with 10 bases in the middle. Germline V gene data show CDR1 as LNHDA and CDR2 as SQIVND (reference sequence). The CDR3 is 16 amino acids.

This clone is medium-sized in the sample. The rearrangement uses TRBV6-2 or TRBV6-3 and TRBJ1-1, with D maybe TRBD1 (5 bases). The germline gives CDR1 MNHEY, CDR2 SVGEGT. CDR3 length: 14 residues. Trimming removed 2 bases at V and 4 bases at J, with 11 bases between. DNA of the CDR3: TGTGCCAGCAGTTACGGGGGGAAGAGCACTGAAGCTTTCTTT. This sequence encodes CASSYGGKSTEAFF.

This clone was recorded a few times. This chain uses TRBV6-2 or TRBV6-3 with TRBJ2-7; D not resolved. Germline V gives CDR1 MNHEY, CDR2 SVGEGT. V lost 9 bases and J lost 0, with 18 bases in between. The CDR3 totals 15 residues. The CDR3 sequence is CARSTLDPSSYEQYF. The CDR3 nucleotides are TGTGCCAGGAGCACGTTGGACCCGTCCTCCTACGAGCAGTACTTC.

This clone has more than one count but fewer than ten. CDR3: CASRTGAHGYTF. The CDR3 nucleotides are TGTGCCAGCAGAACAGGGGCGCATGGCTACACCTTC. The rearrangement uses TRBV12-3 or TRBV12-4 and TRBJ1-2, with 7 bases matching TRBD1. V shed 6 bases, J shed 6 bases, and the junction held 4 bases outside the gene matches. There are 12 residues in the CDR3.

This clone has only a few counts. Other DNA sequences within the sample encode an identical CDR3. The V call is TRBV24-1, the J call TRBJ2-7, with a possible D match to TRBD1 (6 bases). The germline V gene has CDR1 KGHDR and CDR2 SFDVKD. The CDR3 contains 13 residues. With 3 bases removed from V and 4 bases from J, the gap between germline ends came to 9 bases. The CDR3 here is CATSDGQNYEQYF. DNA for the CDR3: TGTGCCACCAGTGATGGACAGAATTACGAGCAGTACTTC.

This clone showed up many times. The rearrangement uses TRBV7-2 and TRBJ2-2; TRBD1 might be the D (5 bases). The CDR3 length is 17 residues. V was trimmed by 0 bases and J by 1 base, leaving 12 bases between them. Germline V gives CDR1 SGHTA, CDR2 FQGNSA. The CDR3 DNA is TGTGCCAGCAGCTTAGCCAGACAGAGTAAGAACACCGGGGAGCTGTTTTTT. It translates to CASSLARQSKNTGELFF.

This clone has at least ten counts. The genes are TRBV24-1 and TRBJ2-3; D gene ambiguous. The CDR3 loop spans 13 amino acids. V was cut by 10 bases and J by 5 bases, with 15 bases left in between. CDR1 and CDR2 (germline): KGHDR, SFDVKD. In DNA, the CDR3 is TGTGCCACTAGGGCGACCCCGGGAGATACGCAGTATTTT. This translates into CATRATPGDTQYF.

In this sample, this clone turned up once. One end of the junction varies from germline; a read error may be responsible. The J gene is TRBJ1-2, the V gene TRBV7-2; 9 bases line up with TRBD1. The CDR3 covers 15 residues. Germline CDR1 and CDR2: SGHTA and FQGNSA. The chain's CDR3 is CASSPLTGGNYGYTF. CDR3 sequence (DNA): TGTGCCAGCAGCCCCTTGACAGGGGGAAACTATGGCTACACTTTC.

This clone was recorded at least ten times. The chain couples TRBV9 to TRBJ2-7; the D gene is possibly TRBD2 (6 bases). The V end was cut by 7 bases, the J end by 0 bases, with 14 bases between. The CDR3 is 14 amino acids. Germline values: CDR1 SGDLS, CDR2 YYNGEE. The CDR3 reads CASGGTDNSYEQYF. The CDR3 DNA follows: TGTGCCAGCGGAGGGACGGATAACTCCTACGAGCAGTACTTC.

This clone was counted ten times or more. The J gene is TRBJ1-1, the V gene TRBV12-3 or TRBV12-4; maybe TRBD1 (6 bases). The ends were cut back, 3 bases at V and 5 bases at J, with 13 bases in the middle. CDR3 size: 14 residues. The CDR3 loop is CASSFHREGTEAFF. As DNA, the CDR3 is TGTGCCAGCAGTTTCCACAGGGAGGGGACTGAAGCTTTCTTT.

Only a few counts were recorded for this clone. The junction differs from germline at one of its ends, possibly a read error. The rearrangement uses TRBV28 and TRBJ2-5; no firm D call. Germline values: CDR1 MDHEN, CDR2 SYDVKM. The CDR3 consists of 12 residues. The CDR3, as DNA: TGTGCCAGCTCCCGGATCCAAGATACCCAGTACTTC. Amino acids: CASSRIQDTQYF.

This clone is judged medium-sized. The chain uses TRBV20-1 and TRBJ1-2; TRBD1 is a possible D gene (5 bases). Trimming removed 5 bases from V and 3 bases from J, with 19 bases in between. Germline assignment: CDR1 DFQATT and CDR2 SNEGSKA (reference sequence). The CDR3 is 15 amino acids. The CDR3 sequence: CSAPLGGGDYYGYTF. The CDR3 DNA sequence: TGCAGTGCTCCCCTCGGGGGGGGGGATTACTATGGCTACACCTTC.

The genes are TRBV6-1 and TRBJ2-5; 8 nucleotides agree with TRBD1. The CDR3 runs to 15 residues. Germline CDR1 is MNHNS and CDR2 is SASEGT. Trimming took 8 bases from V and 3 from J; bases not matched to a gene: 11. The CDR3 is CASRMGRDRKETQYF. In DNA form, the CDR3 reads TGTGCCAGCCGGATGGGAAGGGACAGGAAAGAGACCCAGTACTTC.

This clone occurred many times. CDR3 region: CASSRTGDHNEQFF. CDR3 DNA sequence: TGTGCCAGCAGCCGGACAGGGGACCACAATGAGCAGTTCTTC. The chain links TRBV12-3 or TRBV12-4 to TRBJ2-1; TRBD1 aligns across 9 bases. The CDR3 loop spans 14 amino acids. Trimming cost V 6 bases and J 5 bases; bases outside gene matches: 5.

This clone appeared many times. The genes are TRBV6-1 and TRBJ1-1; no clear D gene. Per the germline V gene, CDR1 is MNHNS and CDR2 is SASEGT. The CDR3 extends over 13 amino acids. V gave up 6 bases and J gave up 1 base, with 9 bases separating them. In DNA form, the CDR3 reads TGTGCCAGCAGCAATCAAGAGAACACTGAAGCTTTCTTT. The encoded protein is CASSNQENTEAFF.

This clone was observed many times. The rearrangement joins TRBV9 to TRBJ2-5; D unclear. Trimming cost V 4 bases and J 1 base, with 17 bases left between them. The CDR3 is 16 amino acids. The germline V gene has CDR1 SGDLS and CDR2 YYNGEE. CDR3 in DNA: TGTGCCAGCAGCATAGCCCCTGACCCGCCCCAAGAGACCCAGTACTTC. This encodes CASSIAPDPPQETQYF.

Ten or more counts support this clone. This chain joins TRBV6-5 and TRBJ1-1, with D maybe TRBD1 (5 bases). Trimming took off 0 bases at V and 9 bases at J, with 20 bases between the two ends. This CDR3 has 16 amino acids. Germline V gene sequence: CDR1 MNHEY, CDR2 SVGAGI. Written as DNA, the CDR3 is TGTGCCAGCAGTTACTCTCCAGGGCGGGATAGTGAACAAGCTTTCTTT. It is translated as CASSYSPGRDSEQAFF.

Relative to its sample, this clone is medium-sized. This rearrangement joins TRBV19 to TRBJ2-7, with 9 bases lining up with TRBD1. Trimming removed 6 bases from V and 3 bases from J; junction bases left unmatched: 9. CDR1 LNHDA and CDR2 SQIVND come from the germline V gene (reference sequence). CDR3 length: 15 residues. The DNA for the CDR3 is TGTGCCAGTAGGGTCACCGGGACAGGGATCTACGAGCAGTACTTC. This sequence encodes CASRVTGTGIYEQYF.

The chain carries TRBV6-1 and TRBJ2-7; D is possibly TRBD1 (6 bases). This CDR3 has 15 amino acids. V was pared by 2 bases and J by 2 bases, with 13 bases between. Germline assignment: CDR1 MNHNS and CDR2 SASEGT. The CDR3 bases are TGTGCCAGCAGTGAATATCAGGGGCTTACCTACGAGCAGTACTTC. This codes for CASSEYQGLTYEQYF.

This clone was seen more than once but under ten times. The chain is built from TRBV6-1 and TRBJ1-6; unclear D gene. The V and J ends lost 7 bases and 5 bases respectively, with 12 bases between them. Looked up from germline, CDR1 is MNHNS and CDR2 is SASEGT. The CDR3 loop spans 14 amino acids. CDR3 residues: CASTQDGDNSPLHF. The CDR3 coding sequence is TGTGCCAGCACTCAGGACGGTGATAATTCACCCCTCCACTTT.

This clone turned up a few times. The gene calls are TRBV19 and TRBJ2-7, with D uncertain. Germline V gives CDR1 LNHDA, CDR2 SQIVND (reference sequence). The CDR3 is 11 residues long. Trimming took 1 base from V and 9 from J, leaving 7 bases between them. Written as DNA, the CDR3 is TGTGCCAGTAGTATAGGTGTGGGGCAGTACTTC. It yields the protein CASSIGVGQYF.